Below are 22 T cell receptor beta chains sequenced from a single sample in a study of blood T cell repertoires in COVID-19. TCRdb keeps only in-frame clones here, not all; method: immunoSEQ multiplex PCR. There are about 200,000 clones in the sample; about 90% occur only once, and around 1.5% lies in the top ten. The material sequenced was peripheral blood. Receptors were obtained from a man between 18 and 35 years old with active or convalescent COVID-19.

The CDR3 loop reads CSVEDKTGTGVNTEAFF. CDR3 DNA sequence: TGCAGCGTTGAAGATAAAACCGGGACAGGGGTTAACACTGAAGCTTTCTTT. The V call is TRBV29-1, the J call TRBJ1-1, with 10 bases fitting TRBD1. Unmatched junction bases numbered 9, after V lost 0 bases and J lost 2 bases. The CDR3 runs to 17 residues. Germline V lookup: CDR1 SQVTM, CDR2 ANQGSEA.

The rearrangement links TRBV11-2 to TRBJ1-4, with TRBD1 matching over 9 bases. This CDR3 has 15 residues. Germline loops: CDR1 SGHAT, CDR2 FQNNGV. The ends lost 6 bases at V and 8 bases at J; junction bases unmatched: 10. CDR3 bases: TGTGCCAGCAGAGCTGGGACAGGGAATAGGGAAAAACTGTTTTTT. It yields the protein CASRAGTGNREKLFF. Supplemented by reference TRBV11-2 and TRBJ1-4, the full variable domain reads EAGVAQSPRYKIIEKRQSVAFWCNPISGHATLYWYQQILGQGPKLLIQFQNNGVVDDSQLPKDRFSAERLKGVDSTLKIQPAKLEDSAVYLCASRAGTGNREKLFFGSGTQLSVL.

This clone has only one observation. This chain joins TRBV18 and TRBJ1-5, with TRBD1 identical over 7 bases. Germline CDR1 is KGHSH and CDR2 is LQKENI. The length of the CDR3 is 13 residues. J gave up 5 bases and V 6 bases, and 4 bases lay outside the gene matches. The chain's CDR3 is CASSQDRDQPQHF. The DNA of the CDR3 is TGTGCCAGCTCTCAAGACAGGGATCAGCCCCAGCATTTT.

The V call is TRBV6-6, the J call TRBJ2-5; weak D call: TRBD2 (7 bases). CDR1 and CDR2 (germline): MNHNY, SVGAGI (reference sequence). V gave up 4 bases and J gave up 5 bases, with 20 bases separating them. The CDR3 is made up of 16 amino acids. In DNA form, the CDR3 reads TGTGCCAGCAGTTCCCAGGGCCGTTCGGGGGGCGAGACCCAGTACTTC. It yields the protein CASSSQGRSGGETQYF.

This chain links TRBV11-2 with TRBJ1-1, with D perhaps TRBD1 (5 bases). CDR3 length: 12 residues. V was clipped by 4 bases and J by 9 bases, with 12 bases between them. Germline CDR1 SGHAT, CDR2 FQNNGV. The CDR3: CASSSQGRQAFF. The CDR3 DNA sequence: TGTGCCAGCAGCTCCCAGGGCAGGCAAGCTTTCTTT. Full variable domain (rest looked up from reference TRBV11-2 and TRBJ1-1): EAGVAQSPRYKIIEKRQSVAFWCNPISGHATLYWYQQILGQGPKLLIQFQNNGVVDDSQLPKDRFSAERLKGVDSTLKIQPAKLEDSAVYLCASSSQGRQAFFGQGTRLTVV.

The gene calls are TRBV5-5 and TRBJ2-5; 7 nucleotides agree with TRBD2. Germline V gene sequence: CDR1 SGHKS, CDR2 YYEKEE (reference sequence). Trimming cost V 3 bases and J 5 bases; bases outside gene matches: 4. The CDR3 is 13 residues long. As DNA, the CDR3 is TGTGCCAGCAGCTGGGCGGGGGATGAGACCCAGTACTTC. Translated, it gives CASSWAGDETQYF.

The J gene is TRBJ2-7, the V gene TRBV10-3, with D tentatively TRBD1 (6 bases). Trimming took off 6 bases at V and 0 bases at J, with 27 bases between the two ends. The CDR3 sequence is 19 residues long. The germline CDR1 and CDR2 sequences are ENHRY and SYGVKD. CDR3 residues: CAISLKTLASDSYSYEQYF. Written as DNA, the CDR3 is TGTGCCATCAGCCTGAAGACCCTAGCATCGGACAGCTACTCCTACGAGCAGTACTTC.

This clone has just a few counts. This chain joins TRBV30 and TRBJ1-1, with 9 bases that match TRBD1. CDR1 is GTSNPN and CDR2 is SVGIG in the germline V gene (reference sequence). This CDR3 is 15 amino acids long. V gave up 3 bases and J gave up 3 bases; unmatched junction bases: 8. The CDR3 DNA reads as TGTGCCTGGAGGGCCACAGGGGGCAGGTACACTGAAGCTTTCTTT. It is translated as CAWRATGGRYTEAFF.

The CDR3 coding sequence is TGTGCCAGCAGCCCCCCCGTAGCGGAGGAACCGGATGAGCAGTTCTTC. Encoded protein: CASSPPVAEEPDEQFF. The genes are TRBV7-8 and TRBJ2-1; D perhaps matches TRBD2 (6 bases). The CDR3 is 16 residues long. V lost 5 bases and J lost 8, with 22 bases in between. Germline V gives CDR1 SGHVS, CDR2 FQNEAQ.

The genes are TRBV11-3 and TRBJ2-1; D possibly corresponds to TRBD1 (5 bases). The germline V gene has CDR1 SGHNT and CDR2 YENEEA. Trimming shortened V by 2 bases and J by 9 bases, and 14 bases separated the two germline ends. The CDR3 totals 14 residues. The DNA of the CDR3 is TGTGCCAGCAGCTTATCCAGGGTAGAAGGTGAGCAGTTCTTC. Its protein product is CASSLSRVEGEQFF.

The J gene is TRBJ2-5, the V gene TRBV11-2, with D perhaps TRBD1 (5 bases). Germline assignment: CDR1 SGHAT and CDR2 FQNNGV. The V and J ends lost 5 bases and 2 bases respectively, with 12 bases between them. This CDR3 comprises 14 residues. The CDR3 sequence is CASSPIRGQETQYF. CDR3 coding DNA: TGTGCCAGCAGCCCAATAAGGGGTCAAGAGACCCAGTACTTC.

V and J are TRBV5-4 and TRBJ2-7; no definite D call. V was cut by 4 bases and J by 3 bases, with 14 bases left in between. The germline CDR1 and CDR2 sequences are SGHNT and YYREEE (reference sequence). This CDR3 is built from 14 residues. The CDR3 nucleotides are TGTGCCAGCAGCCAAATGAACAGAGACTACGAGCAGTACTTC. It encodes CASSQMNRDYEQYF.

The V and J genes are TRBV5-1 and TRBJ1-2; the D is unclear. This CDR3 is 15 amino acids long. Trimming cost V 0 bases and J 5 bases, with 14 bases left between them. CDR1 SGHRS and CDR2 YFSETQ come from the germline V gene. CDR3 amino acids: CASSLGEGRGYGYTF. Written as DNA, the CDR3 is TGCGCCAGCAGCTTGGGGGAGGGCCGAGGTTATGGCTACACCTTC.

This sequence joins TRBV19 and TRBJ2-1; 12 bases are shared with TRBD2. V shed 5 bases, J shed 7 bases, and the junction held 9 bases outside the gene matches. Germline CDR1 is LNHDA and CDR2 is SQIVND (reference sequence). CDR3 size: 16 residues. The CDR3 region has the DNA TGTGCCAGTAGTCAGACTAGCGGGAGTCTCGGGAATGAGCAGTTCTTC. This encodes CASSQTSGSLGNEQFF.

The chain has TRBV19 and TRBJ1-3; the match to TRBD1 covers 9 bases. This CDR3 spans 17 amino acids. Trimming removed 3 bases from V and 1 base from J; junction bases left unmatched: 7. CDR1 and CDR2 from the germline V gene are LNHDA and SQIVND (reference sequence). The CDR3, as DNA: TGTGCCAGTAGTATTGCGACAGGGGGTTCATCTGGAAACACCATATATTTT. This translates into CASSIATGGSSGNTIYF. The entire variable domain, with the rest obtained from reference TRBV19 and TRBJ1-3, is as follows: DGGITQSPKYLFRKEGQNVTLSCEQNLNHDAMYWYRQDPGQGLRLIYYSQIVNDFQKGDIAEGYSVSREKKESFPLTVTSAQKNPTAFYLCASSIATGGSSGNTIYFGEGSWLTVV.

The chain joins TRBV6-5 to TRBJ1-2, with TRBD1 identical over 8 bases. Germline CDR1 MNHEY, CDR2 SVGAGI. The ends lost 0 bases at V and 8 bases at J; junction bases unmatched: 8. The CDR3 totals 15 residues. CDR3 in amino acids: CASSYSYRGSMGYTF. The CDR3, as DNA: TGTGCCAGCAGTTACTCGTACAGGGGGAGTATGGGCTACACCTTC.

This clone was found once. The chain employs TRBV30 and TRBJ1-1; 7 bases align to TRBD1. Per the germline V gene, CDR1 is GTSNPN and CDR2 is SVGIG (reference sequence). The CDR3 contains 15 residues. V lost 1 base and J lost 5; bases outside the gene matches: 10. This CDR3 reads CAWSAIDRVETEAFF. The DNA for the CDR3 is TGTGCCTGGAGTGCCATAGACAGGGTCGAGACTGAAGCTTTCTTT.

The chain carries TRBV30 and TRBJ1-1, with 9 bases that match TRBD1. Germline trimming cut 2 bases from V and 1 base from J; bases unmatched to any gene: 8. This CDR3 spans 16 amino acids. CDR1 GTSNPN and CDR2 SVGIG come from the germline V gene (reference sequence). The CDR3 nucleotides read TGTGCCTGGAGTCCTGGACAGGGGAAGAAGAACACTGAAGCTTTCTTT. This gives the protein CAWSPGQGKKNTEAFF.

The genes are TRBV7-3 and TRBJ2-5; TRBD2 matches at 11 bases. J lost 4 bases, V lost 6 bases, and 4 bases had no gene match. CDR3 size: 14 residues. Germline CDR1 reads SGHTA; CDR2 reads FQGTGA. The chain's CDR3 is CASSKGLAGETQYF. The CDR3 DNA reads TGTGCCAGCAGTAAAGGACTAGCGGGAGAGACCCAGTACTTC.

CDR3 sequence (DNA): TGTGCCAGCAGTGATGGGGGGGGCGGGAGAATCTACGAGCAGTACTTC. Amino acids: CASSDGGGGRIYEQYF. V usage is TRBV25-1 and J usage is TRBJ2-7, with D possibly being TRBD2 (7 bases). V was pared by 3 bases and J by 3 bases, with 18 bases between. The CDR3 extends over 16 amino acids. The V gene's germline CDR1 is MGHDK and CDR2 SYGVNS.

J is TRBJ2-7 and V is TRBV7-9; TRBD1 is a possible D gene (6 bases). The CDR3 has 15 residues. Germline V CDR1 and CDR2: SEHNR, FQNEAQ (reference sequence). Deletions cut 10 bases from V and 4 bases from J, with 23 bases between. The CDR3 protein is CATSAGDTTLYEQYF. DNA of the CDR3: TGTGCCACCTCCGCCGGGGACACAACTCTTTACGAGCAGTACTTC.

This chain links TRBV19 with TRBJ1-4, with a weak D call TRBD1 (6 bases). CDR3 length equals 15 residues. Trimming removed 3 bases from V and 2 bases from J, with 10 bases in between. Looked up from germline, CDR1 is LNHDA and CDR2 is SQIVND (reference sequence). The CDR3: CASSIPGGTNEKLFF. CDR3 in DNA: TGTGCCAGTAGTATTCCGGGGGGCACTAATGAAAAACTGTTTTTT. Looking up the rest from reference TRBV19 and TRBJ1-4 gives the full variable domain: DGGITQSPKYLFRKEGQNVTLSCEQNLNHDAMYWYRQDPGQGLRLIYYSQIVNDFQKGDIAEGYSVSREKKESFPLTVTSAQKNPTAFYLCASSIPGGTNEKLFFGSGTQLSVL.